This T cell receptor beta chain was sequenced during a study of blood T cell repertoires in COVID-19. Turning to the study itself: In each case, the material was cDNA or gDNA derived from T cells, B-cell-depleted T cells, or PBMCs.

Germline V gene lookup returns CDR1 SGHDT and CDR2 YYEEEE. This CDR3 comprises 16 residues. Trimming took 0 bases from V and 0 from J, leaving 10 bases between them. Method: immunoSEQ multiplex PCR; TCRdb's copy keeps in-frame clones and lacks some. This table holds more than 55,000 clones, about four fifths found once. With regard to this clone: Other DNA sequences of this sample code for an identical CDR3.

The sequenced sample consisted of peripheral blood. This clonotype was obtained from a woman of 80 years or more with acute or convalescent COVID-19. The gene calls are TRBV5-6 and TRBJ1-5, with a possible D match to TRBD1 (5 bases). This CDR3 reads CASSLGRAYSNQPQHF. CDR3 nucleotides: TGTGCCAGCAGCTTGGGCAGGGCGTATAGCAATCAGCCCCAGCATTTT. The whole variable domain, remainder taken from reference TRBV5-6 and TRBJ1-5, is DAGVTQSPTHLIKTRGQQVTLRCSPKSGHDTVSWYQQALGQGPQFIFQYYEEEERQRGNFPDRFSGHQFPNYSSELNVNALLLGDSALYLCASSLGRAYSNQPQHFGDGTRLSIL.